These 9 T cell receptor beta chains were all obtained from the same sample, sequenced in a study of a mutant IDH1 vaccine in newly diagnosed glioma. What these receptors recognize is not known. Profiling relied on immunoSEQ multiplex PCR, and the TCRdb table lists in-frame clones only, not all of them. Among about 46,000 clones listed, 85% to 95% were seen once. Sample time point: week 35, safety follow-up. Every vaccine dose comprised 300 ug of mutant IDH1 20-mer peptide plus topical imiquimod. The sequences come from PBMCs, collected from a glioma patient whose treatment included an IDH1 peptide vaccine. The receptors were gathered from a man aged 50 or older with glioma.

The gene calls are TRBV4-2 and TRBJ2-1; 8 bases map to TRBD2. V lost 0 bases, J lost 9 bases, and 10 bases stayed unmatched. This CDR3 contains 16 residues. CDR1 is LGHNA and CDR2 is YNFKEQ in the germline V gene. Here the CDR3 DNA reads TGTGCCAGCAGCCAAGATCGTTTGGGACTAGGAAGTGAGCAGTTCTTC. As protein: CASSQDRLGLGSEQFF.

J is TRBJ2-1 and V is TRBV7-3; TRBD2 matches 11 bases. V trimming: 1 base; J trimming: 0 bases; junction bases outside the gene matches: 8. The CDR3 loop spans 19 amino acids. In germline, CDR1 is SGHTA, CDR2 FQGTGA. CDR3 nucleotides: TGTGCCAGCAGCTTAAATCCCACTAGCGGGGGCCACTCCTACAATGAGCAGTTCTTC. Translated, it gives CASSLNPTSGGHSYNEQFF.

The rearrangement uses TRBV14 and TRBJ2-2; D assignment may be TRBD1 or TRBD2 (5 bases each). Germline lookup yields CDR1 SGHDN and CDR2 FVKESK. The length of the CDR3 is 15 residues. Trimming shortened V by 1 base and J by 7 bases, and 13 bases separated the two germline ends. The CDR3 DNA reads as TGTGCCAGCAGCCAAGGAGGGGTTCCGATCGGGGAGCTGTTTTTT. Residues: CASSQGGVPIGELFF.

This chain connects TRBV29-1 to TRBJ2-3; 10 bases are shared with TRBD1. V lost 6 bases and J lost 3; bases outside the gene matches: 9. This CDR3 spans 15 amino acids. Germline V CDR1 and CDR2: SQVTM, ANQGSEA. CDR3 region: CSVSGTGAATDTQYF. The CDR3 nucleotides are TGCAGCGTGAGTGGGACAGGGGCAGCTACAGATACGCAGTATTTT.

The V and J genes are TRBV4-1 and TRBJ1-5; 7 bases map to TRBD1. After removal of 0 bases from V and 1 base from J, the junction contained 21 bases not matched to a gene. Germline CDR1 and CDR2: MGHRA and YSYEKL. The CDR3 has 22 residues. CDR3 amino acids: CASSQDKAPDRLIVQSNQPQHF. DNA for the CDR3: TGCGCCAGCAGCCAAGATAAGGCTCCGGACAGGTTAATCGTTCAGAGCAATCAGCCCCAGCATTTT.

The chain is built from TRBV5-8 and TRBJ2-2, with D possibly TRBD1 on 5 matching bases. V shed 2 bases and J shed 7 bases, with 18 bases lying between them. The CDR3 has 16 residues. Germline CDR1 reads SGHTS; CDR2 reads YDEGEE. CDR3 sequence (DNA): TGTGCCAGCAGCTTACACCTTACCAACCAGGGCGGGGAGCTGTTTTTT. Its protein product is CASSLHLTNQGGELFF. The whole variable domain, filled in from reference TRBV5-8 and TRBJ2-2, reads EAGVTQSPTHLIKTRGQQATLRCSPISGHTSVYWYQQALGLGLQFLLWYDEGEERNRGNFPPRFSGRQFPNYSSELNVNALELEDSALYLCASSLHLTNQGGELFFGEGSRLTVL.

CDR3 DNA: TGTGCCAGCAGCACCCCCCGGGACCCGAGCTCCTACGAGCAGTACTTC. This translates into CASSTPRDPSSYEQYF. The chain recombines TRBV7-9 with TRBJ2-7, with D perhaps matching TRBD1 or TRBD2 (5 bases each). Germline V gene lookup returns CDR1 SEHNR and CDR2 FQNEAQ (reference sequence). The V end lost 5 bases, the J end lost 0 bases, and 17 bases lay between the germline ends. CDR3 length: 16 amino acids. The full variable domain, in which reference TRBV7-9 and TRBJ2-7 provide the parts outside the CDR3, is DTGVSQNPRHKITKRGQNVTFRCDPISEHNRLYWYRQTLGQGPEFLTYFQNEAQLEKSRLLSDRFSAERPKGSFSTLEIQRTEQGDSAMYLCASSTPRDPSSYEQYFGPGTRLTVT.

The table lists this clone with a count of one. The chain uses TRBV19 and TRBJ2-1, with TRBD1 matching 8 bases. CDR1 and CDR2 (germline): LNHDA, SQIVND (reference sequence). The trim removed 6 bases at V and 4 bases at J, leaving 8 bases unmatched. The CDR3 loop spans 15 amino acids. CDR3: CASRLTGASYNEQFF. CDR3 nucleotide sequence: TGTGCCAGTAGATTGACAGGGGCTTCATACAATGAGCAGTTCTTC.

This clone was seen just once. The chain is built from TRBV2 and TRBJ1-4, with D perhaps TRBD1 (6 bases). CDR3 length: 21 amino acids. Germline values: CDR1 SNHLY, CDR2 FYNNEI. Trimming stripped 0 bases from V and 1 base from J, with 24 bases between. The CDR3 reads CASSEAPEGERGSLTNEKLFF. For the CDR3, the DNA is TGTGCCAGCAGTGAAGCGCCCGAGGGGGAGAGAGGGTCTCTAACTAATGAAAAACTGTTTTTT.